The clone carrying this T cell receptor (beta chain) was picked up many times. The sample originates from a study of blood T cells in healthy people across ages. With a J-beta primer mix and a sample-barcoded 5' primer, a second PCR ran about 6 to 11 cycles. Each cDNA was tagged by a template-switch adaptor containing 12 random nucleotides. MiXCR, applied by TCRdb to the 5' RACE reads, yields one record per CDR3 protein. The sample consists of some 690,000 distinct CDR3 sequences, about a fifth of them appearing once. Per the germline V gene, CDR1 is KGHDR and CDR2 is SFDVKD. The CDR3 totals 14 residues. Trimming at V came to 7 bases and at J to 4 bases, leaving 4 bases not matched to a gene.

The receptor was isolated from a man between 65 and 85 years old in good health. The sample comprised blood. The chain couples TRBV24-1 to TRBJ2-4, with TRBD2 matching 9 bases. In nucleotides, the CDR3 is TGTGCCACCAGGTCGGCGGGGGGGAAAAACATTCAGTACTTC. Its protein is CATRSAGGKNIQYF.